This paragraph covers one T cell receptor beta chain sequence. The data originate from a study of blood T cell repertoires in COVID-19. Across the study: Italy, Spain and the United States were the sources of the convalescent and acute COVID-19 samples. Sample material is recorded as cDNA or gDNA derived from T cells, B-cell-depleted T cells, or PBMCs.

The V and J ends lost 2 bases and 3 bases, in that order; junction bases with no gene match: 3. The V gene's germline CDR1 is MNHEY and CDR2 SMNVEV (reference sequence). The CDR3 contains 16 residues. Study processing details: Amplification of reference gene primers provided the estimated nucleated cell counts. Assay used: immunoSEQ multiplex PCR; TCRdb lists only in-frame clones, some missing. V and J calls plus clone size are reproduced from that table; the DNA served to infer D and trimming. Among 85,000 to 90,000 clones, around nine tenths were seen once, and the ten largest hold 1.2%. The sequence was collected from a man older than 75 with active or convalescent COVID-19. Sequenced input: peripheral blood. This chain connects TRBV27 to TRBJ2-2; TRBD1 aligns across 10 bases. The CDR3 reads CASSLSGQGDTGELFF. The CDR3 DNA sequence: TGTGCCAGCAGTTTAAGTGGACAGGGGGACACCGGGGAGCTGTTTTTT.